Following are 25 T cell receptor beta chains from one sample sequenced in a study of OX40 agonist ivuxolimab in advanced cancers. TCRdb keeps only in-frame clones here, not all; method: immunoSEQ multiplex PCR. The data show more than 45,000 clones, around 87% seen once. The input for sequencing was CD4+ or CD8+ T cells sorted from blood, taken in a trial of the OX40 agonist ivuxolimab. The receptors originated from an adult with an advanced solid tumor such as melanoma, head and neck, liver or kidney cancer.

This CDR3 reads CASSLERDSPVGEQYF. CDR3 DNA: TGTGCCAGCAGCTTAGAGCGGGACTCCCCAGTAGGGGAGCAGTACTTC. The chain links TRBV11-3 to TRBJ2-7; maybe TRBD2 (6 bases). The CDR3 is made up of 16 amino acids. The V gene's germline CDR1 is SGHNT and CDR2 YENEEA. V lost 0 bases to trimming and J lost 7 bases, with 19 bases between them.

The CDR3: CASSLGGGTEAFF. The DNA for the CDR3 is TGCGCCAGCAGCTTGGGTGGAGGGACTGAAGCTTTCTTT. The chain recombines TRBV5-1 with TRBJ1-1; D gene uncertain. Trimming pared 0 bases from V and 5 bases from J, leaving 8 bases between. The length of the CDR3 is 13 residues. The germline V gene has CDR1 SGHRS and CDR2 YFSETQ.

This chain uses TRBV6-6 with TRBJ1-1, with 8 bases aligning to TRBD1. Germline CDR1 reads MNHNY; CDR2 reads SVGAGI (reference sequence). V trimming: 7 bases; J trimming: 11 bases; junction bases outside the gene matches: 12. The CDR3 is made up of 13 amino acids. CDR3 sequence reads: CASTLPTGEEAFF. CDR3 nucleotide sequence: TGTGCCAGCACCCTCCCGACAGGGGAAGAGGCTTTCTTT.

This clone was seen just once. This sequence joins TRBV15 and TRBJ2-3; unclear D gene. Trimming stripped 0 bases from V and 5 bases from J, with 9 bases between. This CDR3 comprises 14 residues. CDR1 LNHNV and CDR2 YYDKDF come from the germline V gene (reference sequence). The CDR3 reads CATSREWEGDTQYF. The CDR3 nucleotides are TGTGCCACCAGCAGAGAGTGGGAAGGAGATACGCAGTATTTT.

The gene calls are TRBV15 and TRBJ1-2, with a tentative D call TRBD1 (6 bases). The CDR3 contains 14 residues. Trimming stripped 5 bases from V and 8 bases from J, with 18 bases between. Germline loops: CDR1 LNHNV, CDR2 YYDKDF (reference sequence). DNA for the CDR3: TGTGCCACCAGCCTTGACAGGTCGGTTGGGGGCTACACCTTC. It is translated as CATSLDRSVGGYTF. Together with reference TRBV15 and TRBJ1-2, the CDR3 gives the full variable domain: DAMVIQNPRYQVTQFGKPVTLSCSQTLNHNVMYWYQQKSSQAPKLLFHYYDKDFNNEADTPDNFQSRRPNTSFCFLDIRSPGLGDTAMYLCATSLDRSVGGYTFGSGTRLTVV.

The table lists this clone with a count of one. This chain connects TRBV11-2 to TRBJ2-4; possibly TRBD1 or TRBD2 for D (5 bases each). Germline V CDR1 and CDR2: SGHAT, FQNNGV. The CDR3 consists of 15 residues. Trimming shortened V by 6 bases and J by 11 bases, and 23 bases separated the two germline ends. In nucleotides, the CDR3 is TGTGCCAGCAGTTATGGGACCCCCTTAGGAACATTTCAGTACTTC. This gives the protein CASSYGTPLGTFQYF. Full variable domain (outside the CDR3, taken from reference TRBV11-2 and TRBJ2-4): EAGVAQSPRYKIIEKRQSVAFWCNPISGHATLYWYQQILGQGPKLLIQFQNNGVVDDSQLPKDRFSAERLKGVDSTLKIQPAKLEDSAVYLCASSYGTPLGTFQYFGAGTRLSVL.

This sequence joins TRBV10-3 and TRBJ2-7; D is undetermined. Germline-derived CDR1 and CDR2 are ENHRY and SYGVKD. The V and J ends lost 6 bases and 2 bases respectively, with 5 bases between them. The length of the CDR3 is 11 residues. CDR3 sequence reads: CAISQTYEQYF. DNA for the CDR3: TGTGCCATCAGCCAAACCTACGAGCAGTACTTC.

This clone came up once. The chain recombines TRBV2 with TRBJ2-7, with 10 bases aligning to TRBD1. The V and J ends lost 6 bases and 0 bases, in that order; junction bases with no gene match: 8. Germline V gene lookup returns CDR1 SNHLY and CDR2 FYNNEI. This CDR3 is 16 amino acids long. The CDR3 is CASRSWTGGTSYEQYF. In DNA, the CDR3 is TGTGCCAGCAGAAGCTGGACAGGGGGAACCTCCTACGAGCAGTACTTC.

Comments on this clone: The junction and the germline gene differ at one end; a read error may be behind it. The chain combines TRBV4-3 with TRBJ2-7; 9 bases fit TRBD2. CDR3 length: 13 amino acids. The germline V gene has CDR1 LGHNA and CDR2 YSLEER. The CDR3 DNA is TGCGCCAGCAGCCAAGATCGCGGGACTAGCCCTCTCTTC. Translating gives CASSQDRGTSPLF.

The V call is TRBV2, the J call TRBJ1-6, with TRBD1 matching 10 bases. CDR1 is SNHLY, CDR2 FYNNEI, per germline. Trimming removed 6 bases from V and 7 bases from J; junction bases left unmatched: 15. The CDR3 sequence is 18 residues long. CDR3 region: CASSHGTGATSINSPLHF. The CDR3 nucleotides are TGTGCCAGCAGCCACGGGACAGGGGCTACCTCAATAAATTCACCCCTCCACTTT.

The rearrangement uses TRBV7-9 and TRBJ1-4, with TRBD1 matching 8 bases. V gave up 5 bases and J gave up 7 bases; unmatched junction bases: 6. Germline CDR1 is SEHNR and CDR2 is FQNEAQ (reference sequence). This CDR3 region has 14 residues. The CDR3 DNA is TGTGCCAGCAGCAACGGACAGGGAGGTGAAAAACTGTTTTTT. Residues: CASSNGQGGEKLFF.

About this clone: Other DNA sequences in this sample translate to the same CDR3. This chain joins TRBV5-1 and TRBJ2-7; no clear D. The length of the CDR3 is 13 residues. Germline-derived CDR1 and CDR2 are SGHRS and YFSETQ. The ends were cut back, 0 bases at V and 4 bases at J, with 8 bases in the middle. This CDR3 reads CASSLGALYEQYF. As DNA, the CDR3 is TGCGCCAGCAGCTTGGGAGCACTATACGAGCAGTACTTC.

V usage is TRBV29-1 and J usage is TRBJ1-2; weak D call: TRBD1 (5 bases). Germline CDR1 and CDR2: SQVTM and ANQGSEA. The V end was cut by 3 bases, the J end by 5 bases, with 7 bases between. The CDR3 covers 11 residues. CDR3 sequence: CSVDREYGYTF. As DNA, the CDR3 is TGCAGCGTTGACAGGGAATATGGCTACACCTTC.

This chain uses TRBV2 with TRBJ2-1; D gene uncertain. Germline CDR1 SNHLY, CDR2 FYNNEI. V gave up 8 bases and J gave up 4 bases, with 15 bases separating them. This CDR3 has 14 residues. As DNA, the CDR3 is TGTGCCAGCCGGGCTGTCGGAGCTTACAATGAGCAGTTCTTC. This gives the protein CASRAVGAYNEQFF.

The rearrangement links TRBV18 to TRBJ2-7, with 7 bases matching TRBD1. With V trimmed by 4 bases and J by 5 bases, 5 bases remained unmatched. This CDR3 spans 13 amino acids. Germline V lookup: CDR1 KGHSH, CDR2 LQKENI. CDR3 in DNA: TGTGCCAGCTCACAATCAACAGGGGACGAGCAGTACTTC. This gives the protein CASSQSTGDEQYF.

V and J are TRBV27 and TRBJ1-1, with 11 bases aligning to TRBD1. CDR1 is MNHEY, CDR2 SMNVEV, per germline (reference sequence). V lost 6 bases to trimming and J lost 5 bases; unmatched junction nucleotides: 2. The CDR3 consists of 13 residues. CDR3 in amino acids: CASRDRGQTEAFF. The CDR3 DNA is TGTGCCAGCAGGGACAGGGGGCAAACTGAAGCTTTCTTT.

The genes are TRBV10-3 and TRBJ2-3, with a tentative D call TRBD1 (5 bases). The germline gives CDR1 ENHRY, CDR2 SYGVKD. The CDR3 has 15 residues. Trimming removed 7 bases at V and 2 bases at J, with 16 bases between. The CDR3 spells CAITPLDGATDTQYF. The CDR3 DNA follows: TGTGCCATCACCCCCTTAGATGGGGCCACAGATACGCAGTATTTT.

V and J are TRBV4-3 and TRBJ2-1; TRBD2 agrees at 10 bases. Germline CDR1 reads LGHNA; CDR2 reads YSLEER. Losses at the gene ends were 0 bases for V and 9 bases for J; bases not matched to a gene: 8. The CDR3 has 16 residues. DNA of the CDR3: TGCGCCAGCAGCCAAGAATTTCTAGCGGGAGTTGCTGAGCAGTTCTTC. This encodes CASSQEFLAGVAEQFF.

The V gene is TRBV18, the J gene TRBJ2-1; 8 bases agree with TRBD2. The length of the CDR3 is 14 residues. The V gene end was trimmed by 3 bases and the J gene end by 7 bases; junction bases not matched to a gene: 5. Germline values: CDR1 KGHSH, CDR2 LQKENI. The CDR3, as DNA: TGTGCCAGCTCACCCGGGACTAGGGGGAATGAGCAGTTCTTC. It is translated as CASSPGTRGNEQFF.

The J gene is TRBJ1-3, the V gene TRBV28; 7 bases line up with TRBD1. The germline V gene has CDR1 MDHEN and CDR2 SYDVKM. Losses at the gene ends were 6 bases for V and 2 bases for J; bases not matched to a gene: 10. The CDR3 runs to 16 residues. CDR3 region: CASSPTDRVTGNTIYF. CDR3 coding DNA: TGTGCCAGCAGCCCCACCGACAGGGTCACTGGAAACACCATATATTTT. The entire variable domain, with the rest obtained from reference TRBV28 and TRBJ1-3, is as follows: DVKVTQSSRYLVKRTGEKVFLECVQDMDHENMFWYRQDPGLGLRLIYFSYDVKMKEKGDIPEGYSVSREKKERFSLILESASTNQTSMYLCASSPTDRVTGNTIYFGEGSWLTVV.

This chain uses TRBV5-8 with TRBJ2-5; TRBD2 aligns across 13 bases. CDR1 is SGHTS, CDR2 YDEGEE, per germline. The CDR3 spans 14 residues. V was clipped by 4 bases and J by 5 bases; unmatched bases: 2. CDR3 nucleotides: TGTGCCAGCAGCACGGGACTAGCGGGGGAGACCCAGTACTTC. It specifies CASSTGLAGETQYF. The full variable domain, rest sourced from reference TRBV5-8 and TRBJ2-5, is EAGVTQSPTHLIKTRGQQATLRCSPISGHTSVYWYQQALGLGLQFLLWYDEGEERNRGNFPPRFSGRQFPNYSSELNVNALELEDSALYLCASSTGLAGETQYFGPGTRLLVL.

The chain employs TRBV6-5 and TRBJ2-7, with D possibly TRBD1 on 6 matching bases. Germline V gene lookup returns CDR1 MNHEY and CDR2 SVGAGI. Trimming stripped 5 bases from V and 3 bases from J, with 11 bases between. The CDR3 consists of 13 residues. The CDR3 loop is CASSPQGFYEQYF. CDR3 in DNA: TGTGCCAGCAGTCCACAGGGTTTCTACGAGCAGTACTTC.

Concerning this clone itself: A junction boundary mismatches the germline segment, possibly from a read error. This CDR3 reads CANSLAGQGNTEAFF. CDR3 nucleotides: TGCGCCAACAGCTTGGCGGGACAGGGAAACACTGAAGCTTTCTTT. The gene calls are TRBV5-1 and TRBJ1-1; 9 bases align to TRBD1. The germline CDR1 and CDR2 sequences are SGHRS and YFSETQ. The CDR3 has 15 residues.

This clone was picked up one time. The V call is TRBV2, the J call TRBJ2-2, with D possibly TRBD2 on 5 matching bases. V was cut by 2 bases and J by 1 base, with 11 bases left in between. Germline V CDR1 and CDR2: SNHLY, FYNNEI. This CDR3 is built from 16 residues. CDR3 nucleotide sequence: TGTGCCAGCAGTGAAACGGGCGGGCGGAACACCGGGGAGCTGTTTTTT. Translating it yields CASSETGGRNTGELFF.

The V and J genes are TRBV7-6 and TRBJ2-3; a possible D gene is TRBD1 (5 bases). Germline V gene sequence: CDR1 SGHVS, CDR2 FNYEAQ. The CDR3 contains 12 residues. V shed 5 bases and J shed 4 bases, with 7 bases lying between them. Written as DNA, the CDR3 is TGTGCCAGCAGCCCAGGGTCAGATACGCAGTATTTT. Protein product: CASSPGSDTQYF.